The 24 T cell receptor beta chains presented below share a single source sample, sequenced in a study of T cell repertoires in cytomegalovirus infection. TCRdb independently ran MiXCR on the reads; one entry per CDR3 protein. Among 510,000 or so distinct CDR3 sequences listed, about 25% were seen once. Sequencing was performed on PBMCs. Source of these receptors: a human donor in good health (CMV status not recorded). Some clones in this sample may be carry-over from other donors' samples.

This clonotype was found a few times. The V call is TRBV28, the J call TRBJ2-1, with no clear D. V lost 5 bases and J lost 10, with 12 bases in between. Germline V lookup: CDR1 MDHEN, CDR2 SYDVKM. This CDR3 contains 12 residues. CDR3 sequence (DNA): TGTGCCAGCAGTGTTAACGGCGCGGAGCAGTTCTTC. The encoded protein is CASSVNGAEQFF.

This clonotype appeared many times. In nucleotides, the CDR3 is TGTGCCAGCAGCTTAGGAGGGGGGCCTTACGAGCAGTACGTC. Encoded protein: CASSLGGGPYEQYV. The chain is built from TRBV7-8 and TRBJ2-7; D might be TRBD1 or TRBD2, each matching 6 bases. Trimming took off 1 base at V and 4 bases at J, with 11 bases between the two ends. The CDR3 contains 14 residues. Per germline, CDR1 SGHVS and CDR2 FQNEAQ.

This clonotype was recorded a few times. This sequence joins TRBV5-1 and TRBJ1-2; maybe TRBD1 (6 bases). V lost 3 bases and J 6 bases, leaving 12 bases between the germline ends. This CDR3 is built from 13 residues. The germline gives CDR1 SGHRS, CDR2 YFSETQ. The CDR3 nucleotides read TGCGCCAGCAGCTCCGGTCGACAGGATGGCTACACCTTC. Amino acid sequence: CASSSGRQDGYTF. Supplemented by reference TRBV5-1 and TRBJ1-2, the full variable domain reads KAGVTQTPRYLIKTRGQQVTLSCSPISGHRSVSWYQQTPGQGLQFLFEYFSETQRNKGNFPGRFSGRQFSNSRSEMNVSTLELGDSALYLCASSSGRQDGYTFGSGTRLTVV.

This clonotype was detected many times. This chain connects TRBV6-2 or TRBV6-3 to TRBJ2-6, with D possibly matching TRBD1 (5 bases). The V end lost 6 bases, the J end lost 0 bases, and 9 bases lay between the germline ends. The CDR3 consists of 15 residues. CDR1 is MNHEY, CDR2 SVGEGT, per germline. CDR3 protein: CASSLDSSGANVLTF. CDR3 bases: TGTGCCAGCAGCCTTGACAGCTCTGGGGCCAACGTCCTGACTTTC.

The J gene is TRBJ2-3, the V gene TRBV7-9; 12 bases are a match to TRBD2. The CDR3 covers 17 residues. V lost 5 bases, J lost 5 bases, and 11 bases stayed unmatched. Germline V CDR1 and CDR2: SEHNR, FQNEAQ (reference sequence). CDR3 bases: TGTGCCAGCAGCCTAGGAGGACTAGCGGGACGCGAAGATACGCAGTATTTT. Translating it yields CASSLGGLAGREDTQYF.

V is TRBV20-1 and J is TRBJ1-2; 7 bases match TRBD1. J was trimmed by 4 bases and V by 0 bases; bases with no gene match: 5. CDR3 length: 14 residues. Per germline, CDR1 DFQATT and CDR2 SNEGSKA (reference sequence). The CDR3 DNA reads TGCAGTGCTAGAGATTCGGCAGGGGGCTATGGCTACACCTTC. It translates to CSARDSAGGYGYTF.

The CDR3 region has the DNA TGTGCCAGCAGCTTAATGTCCGGGGAGCTGTTTTTT. Protein product: CASSLMSGELFF. The chain recombines TRBV7-3 with TRBJ2-2, with D hard to call. V was shortened by 1 base and J by 6 bases, with 3 bases between the two germline ends. Germline assignment: CDR1 SGHTA and CDR2 FQGTGA. This CDR3 has 12 amino acids. The full variable domain, with the rest looked up from reference TRBV7-3 and TRBJ2-2, is GAGVSQTPSNKVTEKGKYVELRCDPISGHTALYWYRQSLGQGPEFLIYFQGTGAADDSGLPNDRFFAVRPEGSVSTLKIQRTERGDSAVYLCASSLMSGELFFGEGSRLTVL.

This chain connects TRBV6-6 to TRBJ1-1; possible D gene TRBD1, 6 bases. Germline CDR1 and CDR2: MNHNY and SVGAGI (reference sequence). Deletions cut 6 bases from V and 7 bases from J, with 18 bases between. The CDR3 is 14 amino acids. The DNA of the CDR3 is TGTGCCAGCAGCTTAGGGGGGGCTATGGATGAAGCTTTCTTT. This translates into CASSLGGAMDEAFF.

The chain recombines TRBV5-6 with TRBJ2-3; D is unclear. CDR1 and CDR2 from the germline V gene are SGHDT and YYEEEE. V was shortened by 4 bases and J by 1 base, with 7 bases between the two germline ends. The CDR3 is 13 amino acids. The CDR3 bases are TGTGCCAGCAGCGGGCTTCGCACAGATACGCAGTATTTT. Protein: CASSGLRTDTQYF.

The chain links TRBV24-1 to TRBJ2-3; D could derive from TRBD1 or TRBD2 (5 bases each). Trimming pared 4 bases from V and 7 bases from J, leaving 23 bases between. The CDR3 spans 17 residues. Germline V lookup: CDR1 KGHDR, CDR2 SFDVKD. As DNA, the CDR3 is TGTGCCACCAGTGACTGGCAACCGGGACGTAGGGTGAATACGCAGTATTTT. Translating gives CATSDWQPGRRVNTQYF.

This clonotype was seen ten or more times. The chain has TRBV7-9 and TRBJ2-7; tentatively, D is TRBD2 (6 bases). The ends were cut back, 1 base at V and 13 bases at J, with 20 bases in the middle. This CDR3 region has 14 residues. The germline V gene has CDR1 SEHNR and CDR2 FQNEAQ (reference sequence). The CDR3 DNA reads TGTGCCAGCAGCTTAGTGGATAGCGGAGGGGAGATATACGTC. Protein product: CASSLVDSGGEIYV.

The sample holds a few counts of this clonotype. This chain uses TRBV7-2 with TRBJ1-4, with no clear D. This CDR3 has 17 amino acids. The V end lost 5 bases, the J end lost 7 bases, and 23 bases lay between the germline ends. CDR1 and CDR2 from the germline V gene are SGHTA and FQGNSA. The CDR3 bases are TGTGCCAGCAGCCCCCGGCAGCGTTCGAGTCGTGGTGAAAAACTGTTTTTT. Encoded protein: CASSPRQRSSRGEKLFF.

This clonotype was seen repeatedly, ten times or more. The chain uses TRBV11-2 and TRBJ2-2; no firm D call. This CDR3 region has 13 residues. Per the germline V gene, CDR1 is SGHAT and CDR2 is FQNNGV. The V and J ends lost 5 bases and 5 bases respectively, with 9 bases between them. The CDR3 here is CASSLQRTGELFF. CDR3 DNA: TGTGCCAGCAGCCTACAGAGGACCGGGGAGCTGTTTTTT.

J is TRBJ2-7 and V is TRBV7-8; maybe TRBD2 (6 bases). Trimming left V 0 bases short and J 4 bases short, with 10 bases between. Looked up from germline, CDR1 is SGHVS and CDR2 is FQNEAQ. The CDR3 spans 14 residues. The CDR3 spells CASSLASGPYEQYF. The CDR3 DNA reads TGTGCCAGCAGCTTAGCTAGCGGACCATACGAGCAGTACTTC. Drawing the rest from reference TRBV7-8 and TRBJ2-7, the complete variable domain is GAGVSQSPRYKVAKRGQDVALRCDPISGHVSLFWYQQALGQGPEFLTYFQNEAQLDKSGLPSDRFFAERPEGSVSTLKIQRTQQEDSAVYLCASSLASGPYEQYFGPGTRLTVT.

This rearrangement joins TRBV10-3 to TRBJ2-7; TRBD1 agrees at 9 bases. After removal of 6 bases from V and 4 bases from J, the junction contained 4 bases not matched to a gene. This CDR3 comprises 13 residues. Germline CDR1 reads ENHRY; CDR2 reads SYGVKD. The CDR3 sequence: CAIRGQGLYEQYF. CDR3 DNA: TGTGCCATCAGGGGACAGGGCCTTTACGAGCAGTACTTC.

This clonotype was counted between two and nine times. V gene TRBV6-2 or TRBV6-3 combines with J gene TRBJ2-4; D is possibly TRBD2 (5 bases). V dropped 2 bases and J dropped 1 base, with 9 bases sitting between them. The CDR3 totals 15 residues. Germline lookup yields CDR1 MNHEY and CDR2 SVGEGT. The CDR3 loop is CASSYMEVAKNIQYF. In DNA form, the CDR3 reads TGTGCCAGCAGTTACATGGAGGTGGCCAAAAACATTCAGTACTTC.

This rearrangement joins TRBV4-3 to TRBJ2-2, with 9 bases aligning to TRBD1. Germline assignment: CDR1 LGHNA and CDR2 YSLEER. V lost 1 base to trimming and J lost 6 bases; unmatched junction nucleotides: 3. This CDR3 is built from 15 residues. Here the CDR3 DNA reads TGCGCCAGCAGCCAAGTAGGGACAGGGCCCGGGGAGCTGTTTTTT. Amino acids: CASSQVGTGPGELFF.

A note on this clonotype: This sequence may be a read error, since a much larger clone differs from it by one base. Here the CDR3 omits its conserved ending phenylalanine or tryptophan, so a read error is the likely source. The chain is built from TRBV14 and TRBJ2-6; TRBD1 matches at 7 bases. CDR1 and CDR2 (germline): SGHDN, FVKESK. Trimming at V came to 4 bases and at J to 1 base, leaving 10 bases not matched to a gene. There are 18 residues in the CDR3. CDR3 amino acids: CASSLRQGIPSGANVLTY. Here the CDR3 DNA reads TGTGCCAGCAGCCTTAGACAGGGAATTCCATCTGGGGCCAACGTCCTGACTTAC.

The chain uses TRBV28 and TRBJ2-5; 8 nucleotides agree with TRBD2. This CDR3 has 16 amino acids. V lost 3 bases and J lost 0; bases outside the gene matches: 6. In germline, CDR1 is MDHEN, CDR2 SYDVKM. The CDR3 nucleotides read TGTGCCAGCAGTTTCATTGGCGGGAGGCACCAAGAGACCCAGTACTTC. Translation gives CASSFIGGRHQETQYF.

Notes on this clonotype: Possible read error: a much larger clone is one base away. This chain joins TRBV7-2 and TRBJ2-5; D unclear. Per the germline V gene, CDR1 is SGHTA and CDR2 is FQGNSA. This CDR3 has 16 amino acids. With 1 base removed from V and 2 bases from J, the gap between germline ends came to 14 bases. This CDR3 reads CASSLGNSARQETQYF. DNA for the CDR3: TGTGCCAGCAGCTTAGGGAACTCGGCTAGACAAGAGACCCAGTACTTC.

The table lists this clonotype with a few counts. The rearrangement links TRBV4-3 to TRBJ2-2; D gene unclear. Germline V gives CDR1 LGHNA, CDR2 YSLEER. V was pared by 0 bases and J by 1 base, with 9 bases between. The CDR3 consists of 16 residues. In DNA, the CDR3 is TGCGCCAGCAGCCAAGAAACAGCCTTGAACACCGGGGAGCTGTTTTTT. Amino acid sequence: CASSQETALNTGELFF.

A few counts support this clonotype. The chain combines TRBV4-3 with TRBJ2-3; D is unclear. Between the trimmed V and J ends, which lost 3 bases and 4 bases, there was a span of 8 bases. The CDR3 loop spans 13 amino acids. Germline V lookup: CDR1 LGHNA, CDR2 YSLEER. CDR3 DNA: TGCGCCAGCAGCCAGCGCACACCAGATACGCAGTATTTT. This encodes CASSQRTPDTQYF.

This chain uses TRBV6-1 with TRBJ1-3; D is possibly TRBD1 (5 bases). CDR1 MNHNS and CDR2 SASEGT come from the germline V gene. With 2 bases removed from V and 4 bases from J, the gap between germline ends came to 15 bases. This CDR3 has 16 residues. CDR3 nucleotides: TGTGCCAGCAGTGAATGGGGGAGTAATGCCGGAAACACCATATATTTT. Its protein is CASSEWGSNAGNTIYF.

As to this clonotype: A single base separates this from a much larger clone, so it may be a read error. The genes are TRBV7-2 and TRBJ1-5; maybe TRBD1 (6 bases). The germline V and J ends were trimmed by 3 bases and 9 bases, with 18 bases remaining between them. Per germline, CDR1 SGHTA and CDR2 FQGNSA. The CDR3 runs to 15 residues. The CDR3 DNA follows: TGTGCCAGCAGCTTGGGGGCAGGGGACAAGACGCCCCAGCATTTT. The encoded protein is CASSLGAGDKTPQHF.